A single sample is the source of the 13 T cell receptor beta chains below, sequenced in a study of somatic mutations in cytotoxic T cells in rheumatoid arthritis. The protocol was immunoSEQ multiplex PCR, while the TCRdb copy is restricted to in-frame clones and leaves out a portion. Found here are around 15,000 clones, approximately 84% of them singletons; the top ten hold roughly 19%. The specimen was CD8+ T cells sorted from blood. These receptors were taken from an adult with rheumatoid arthritis.

The V call is TRBV7-2, the J call TRBJ2-1; tentative D call: TRBD1 (6 bases). This CDR3 comprises 13 residues. The V gene lost 3 bases and the J gene lost 7 bases, with 10 bases spanning the gap. The germline CDR1 and CDR2 sequences are SGHTA and FQGNSA. CDR3 residues: CASSFRRGNEQFF. The DNA of the CDR3 is TGTGCCAGCAGCTTCCGCAGGGGTAATGAGCAGTTCTTC.

The chain couples TRBV7-9 to TRBJ2-3, with TRBD2 identical over 8 bases. Germline loops: CDR1 SEHNR, CDR2 FQNEAQ (reference sequence). The junction had 8 bases not matched to a gene; V was cut back by 7 bases and J by 2 bases. The CDR3 extends over 15 amino acids. CDR3: CASIVAGGYTDTQYF. Here the CDR3 DNA reads TGTGCCAGCATCGTCGCGGGGGGATACACAGATACGCAGTATTTT.

The rearrangement links TRBV4-1 to TRBJ2-1; the D gene is possibly TRBD2 (5 bases). The germline V gene has CDR1 MGHRA and CDR2 YSYEKL. The CDR3 has 17 amino acids. V dropped 2 bases and J dropped 0 bases, with 14 bases sitting between them. The CDR3 coding sequence is TGCGCCAGCAGCCAATTGTCTAGCTCGAGCTCCTACAATGAGCAGTTCTTC. This translates into CASSQLSSSSSYNEQFF.

The chain has TRBV9 and TRBJ2-5; weak D call: TRBD1 (5 bases). This CDR3 comprises 13 residues. Germline loops: CDR1 SGDLS, CDR2 YYNGEE. V dropped 3 bases and J dropped 1 base, with 7 bases sitting between them. CDR3: CASSGTTQETQYF. The CDR3 DNA is TGTGCCAGCAGCGGGACAACCCAAGAGACCCAGTACTTC.

The chain has TRBV6-6 and TRBJ1-5; D is possibly TRBD1 (5 bases). Looked up from germline, CDR1 is MNHNY and CDR2 is SVGAGI (reference sequence). V was shortened by 6 bases and J by 0 bases, with 15 bases between the two germline ends. This CDR3 region has 16 residues. The CDR3 sequence is CASSYTPTGSNQPQHF. The CDR3 DNA follows: TGTGCCAGCAGCTACACACCAACAGGTAGCAATCAGCCCCAGCATTTT.

The chain recombines TRBV14 with TRBJ1-4, with D unclear. Per germline, CDR1 SGHDN and CDR2 FVKESK. CDR3 length: 17 amino acids. V was shortened by 0 bases and J by 0 bases, with 11 bases between the two germline ends. The CDR3 sequence: CASSQDEDSATNEKLFF. CDR3 DNA sequence: TGTGCCAGCAGCCAAGACGAGGATTCGGCAACTAATGAAAAACTGTTTTTT.

This clone was counted once. The chain links TRBV11-2 to TRBJ2-2; no reliable D call. Per the germline V gene, CDR1 is SGHAT and CDR2 is FQNNGV. CDR3 length equals 13 residues. V was clipped by 1 base and J by 5 bases, with 5 bases between them. The CDR3 sequence: CASSLVGTGELFF. The DNA for the CDR3 is TGTGCCAGCAGCTTAGTTGGTACCGGGGAGCTGTTTTTT.

J is TRBJ1-2 and V is TRBV4-1; D call uncertain. This CDR3 contains 15 residues. The V end was cut by 1 base, the J end by 3 bases, with 12 bases between. CDR1 is MGHRA, CDR2 YSYEKL, per germline. The CDR3: CASSQVKGGYYGYTF. As DNA, the CDR3 is TGCGCCAGCAGCCAAGTCAAGGGAGGTTACTATGGCTACACCTTC.

The chain combines TRBV5-7 with TRBJ2-3; TRBD2 matches at 7 bases. TRBV5-7 falls under the ORF class, with uncertain function. The CDR3 runs 15 residues. V dropped 1 base and J dropped 2; count of bases not matched to a gene: 4. The CDR3: CASSLTRGDTDTQYF. CDR3 coding DNA: TGTGCCAGCAGCTTGACTCGGGGGGACACAGATACGCAGTATTTT.

The chain carries TRBV27 and TRBJ2-3; 7 nucleotides match TRBD1. The germline V gene has CDR1 MNHEY and CDR2 SMNVEV (reference sequence). With 7 bases clipped from V and 4 bases from J, the junction kept 8 bases outside the gene matches. There are 14 residues in the CDR3. CDR3 amino acids: CASIDRVQPDTQYF. CDR3 nucleotide sequence: TGTGCCAGCATCGACAGGGTACAGCCAGATACGCAGTATTTT.

This clone occurred once. V usage is TRBV2 and J usage is TRBJ2-7; D is unclear. V dropped 0 bases and J dropped 12 bases, with 21 bases sitting between them. CDR3 size: 15 residues. Germline V gene sequence: CDR1 SNHLY, CDR2 FYNNEI. CDR3 DNA: TGTGCCAGCAGTGAAGCTAGAAGGAACGCCCTTCGTTCGTACTTC. It is translated as CASSEARRNALRSYF.

The V gene is TRBV15, the J gene TRBJ1-4, with 7 bases aligning to TRBD1. J was trimmed by 7 bases and V by 0 bases; bases with no gene match: 8. The CDR3 is 16 amino acids. Germline V gives CDR1 LNHNV, CDR2 YYDKDF (reference sequence). CDR3 DNA: TGTGCCACCAGCAGAGATCGAGGGACAGAGGGTGAAAAACTGTTTTTT. Its translation is CATSRDRGTEGEKLFF.

The chain is built from TRBV2 and TRBJ1-4; TRBD1 is a possible D gene (5 bases). This CDR3 region has 15 residues. Germline-derived CDR1 and CDR2 are SNHLY and FYNNEI. Trimming removed 2 bases at V and 0 bases at J, with 7 bases between. CDR3 residues: CASSEKGATNEKLFF. CDR3 nucleotide sequence: TGTGCCAGCAGTGAAAAAGGGGCAACTAATGAAAAACTGTTTTTT.